This note documents a single TCR beta chain sequence. Antigen: not known. The length of the CDR3 is 14 residues. Deletions cut 4 bases from V and 5 bases from J, with 12 bases between. Per germline, CDR1 MNHNY and CDR2 SVGAGI (reference sequence). Only in-frame clones appear in the TCRdb table, and some are missing; sequencing was by immunoSEQ multiplex PCR. This table holds about 18,000 clones, over 70% found once. The sample comes from a study of somatic mutations in cytotoxic T cells in rheumatoid arthritis. Study details: Several of the V beta antibody-stained T-cell populations were flow-sorted at nearly 100% purity; V beta1+ cells were among them and were sequenced for TCRB. Findings of the study overall: Levels of CD8+ T-cell clonality in rheumatoid arthritis patients were statistically indistinguishable from those seen in age-matched healthy controls, with no significant difference.

The genes are TRBV6-6 and TRBJ1-5, with D possibly TRBD1 on 5 matching bases. Material for sequencing was CD8+ T cells sorted from blood. The source of this sequence is a woman aged 45-59 years in good health. CDR3 loop: CASSWGRGDQPQHF. The DNA of the CDR3 is TGTGCCAGCAGTTGGGGACGGGGGGATCAGCCCCAGCATTTT.